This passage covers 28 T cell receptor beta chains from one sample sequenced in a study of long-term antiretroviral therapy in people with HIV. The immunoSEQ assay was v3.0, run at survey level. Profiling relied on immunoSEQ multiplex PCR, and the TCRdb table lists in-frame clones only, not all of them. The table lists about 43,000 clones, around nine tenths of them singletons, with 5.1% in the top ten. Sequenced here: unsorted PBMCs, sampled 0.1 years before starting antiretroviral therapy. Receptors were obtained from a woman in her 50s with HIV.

The CDR3 DNA is TGTGCCAGCAGCCAAACCGGGACAGGGGAGACCCAGTACTTC. It translates to CASSQTGTGETQYF. The chain is built from TRBV7-3 and TRBJ2-5; TRBD1 aligns across 9 bases. The germline CDR1 and CDR2 sequences are SGHTA and FQGTGA. There are 14 residues in the CDR3. Losses at the gene ends were 5 bases for V and 5 bases for J; bases not matched to a gene: 6.

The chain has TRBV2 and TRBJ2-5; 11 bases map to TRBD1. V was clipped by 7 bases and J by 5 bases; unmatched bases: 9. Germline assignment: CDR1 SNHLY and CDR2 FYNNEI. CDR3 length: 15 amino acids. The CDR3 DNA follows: TGTGCCAGCACCGGACAGGGGGCAAGAGGGGAGACCCAGTACTTC. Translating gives CASTGQGARGETQYF. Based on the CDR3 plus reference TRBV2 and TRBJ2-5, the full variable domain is EPEVTQTPSHQVTQMGQEVILRCVPISNHLYFYWYRQILGQKVEFLVSFYNNEISEKSEIFDDQFSVERPDGSNFTLKIRSTKLEDSAMYFCASTGQGARGETQYFGPGTRLLVL.

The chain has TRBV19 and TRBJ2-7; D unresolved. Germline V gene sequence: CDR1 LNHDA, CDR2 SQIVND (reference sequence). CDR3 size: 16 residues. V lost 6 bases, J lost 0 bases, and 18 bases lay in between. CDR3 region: CASSSVGPESSYEQYF. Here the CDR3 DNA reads TGTGCCAGTAGCTCCGTCGGCCCCGAAAGCTCCTACGAGCAGTACTTC.

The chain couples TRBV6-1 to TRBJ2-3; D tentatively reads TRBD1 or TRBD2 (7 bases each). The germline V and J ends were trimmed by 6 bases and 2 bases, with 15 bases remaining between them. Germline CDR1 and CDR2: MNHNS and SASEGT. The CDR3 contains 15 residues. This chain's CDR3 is CASSHTGDYTDTQYF. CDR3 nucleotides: TGTGCCAGCAGCCACACAGGGGACTACACAGATACGCAGTATTTT.

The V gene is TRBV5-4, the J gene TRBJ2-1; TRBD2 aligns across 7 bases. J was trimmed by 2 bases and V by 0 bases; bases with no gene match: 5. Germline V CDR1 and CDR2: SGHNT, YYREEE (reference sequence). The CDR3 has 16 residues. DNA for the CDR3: TGTGCCAGCAGCTTGGGATGGAGCGGGGCCTACAATGAGCAGTTCTTC. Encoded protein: CASSLGWSGAYNEQFF.

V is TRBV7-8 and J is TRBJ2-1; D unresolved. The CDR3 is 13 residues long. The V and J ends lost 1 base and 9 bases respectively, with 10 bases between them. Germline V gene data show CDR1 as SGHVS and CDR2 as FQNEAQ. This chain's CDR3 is CASSLVMIGEQFF. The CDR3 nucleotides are TGTGCCAGCAGCTTAGTCATGATAGGTGAGCAGTTCTTC.

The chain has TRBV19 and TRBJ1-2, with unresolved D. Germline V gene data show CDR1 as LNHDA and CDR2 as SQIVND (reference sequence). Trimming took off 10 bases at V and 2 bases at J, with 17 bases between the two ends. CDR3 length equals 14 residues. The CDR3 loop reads CATANRGSNYGYTF. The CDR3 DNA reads TGTGCCACCGCCAACCGGGGTTCAAACTATGGCTACACCTTC.

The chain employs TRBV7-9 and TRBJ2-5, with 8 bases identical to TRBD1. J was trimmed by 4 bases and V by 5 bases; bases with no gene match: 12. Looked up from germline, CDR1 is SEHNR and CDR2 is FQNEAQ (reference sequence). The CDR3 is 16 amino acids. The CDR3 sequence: CASSPRTGSGLETQYF. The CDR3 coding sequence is TGTGCCAGCAGCCCCCGGACAGGGAGTGGGTTAGAGACCCAGTACTTC.

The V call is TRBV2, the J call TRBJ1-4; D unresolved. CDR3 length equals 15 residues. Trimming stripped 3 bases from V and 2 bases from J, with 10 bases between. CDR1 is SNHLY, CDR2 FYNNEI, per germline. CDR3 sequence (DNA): TGTGCCAGCAGTGATATGGGATTGACTAATGAAAAACTGTTTTTT. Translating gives CASSDMGLTNEKLFF.

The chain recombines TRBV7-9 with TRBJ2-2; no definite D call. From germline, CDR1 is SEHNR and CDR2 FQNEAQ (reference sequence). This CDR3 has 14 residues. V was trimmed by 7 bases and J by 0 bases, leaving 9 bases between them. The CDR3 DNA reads TGTGCCAGCACCCCTTCGACGAACACCGGGGAGCTGTTTTTT. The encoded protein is CASTPSTNTGELFF.

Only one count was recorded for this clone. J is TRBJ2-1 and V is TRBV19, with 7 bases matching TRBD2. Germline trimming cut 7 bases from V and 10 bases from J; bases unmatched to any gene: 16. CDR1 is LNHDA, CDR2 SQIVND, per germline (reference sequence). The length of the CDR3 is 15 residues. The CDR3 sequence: CASMGWRGNRGEQFF. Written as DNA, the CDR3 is TGTGCCAGTATGGGCTGGCGGGGGAATCGCGGGGAGCAGTTCTTC.

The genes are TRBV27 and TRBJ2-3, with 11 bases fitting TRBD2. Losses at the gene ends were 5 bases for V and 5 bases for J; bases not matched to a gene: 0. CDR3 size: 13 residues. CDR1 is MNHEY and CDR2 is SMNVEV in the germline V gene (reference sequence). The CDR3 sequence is CASSGTSGDTQYF. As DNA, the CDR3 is TGTGCCAGCAGTGGGACTAGCGGAGATACGCAGTATTTT.

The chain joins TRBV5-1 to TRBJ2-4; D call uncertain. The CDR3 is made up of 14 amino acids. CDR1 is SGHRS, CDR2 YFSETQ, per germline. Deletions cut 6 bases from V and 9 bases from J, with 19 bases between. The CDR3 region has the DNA TGCGCCAGCACCCCTTCCCCGGCAGGCAGCATTCAGTACTTC. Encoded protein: CASTPSPAGSIQYF.

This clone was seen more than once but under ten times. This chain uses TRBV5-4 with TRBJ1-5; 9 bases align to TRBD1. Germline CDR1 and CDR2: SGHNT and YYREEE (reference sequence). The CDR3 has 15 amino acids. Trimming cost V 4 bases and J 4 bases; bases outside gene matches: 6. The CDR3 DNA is TGTGCCAGCAGCCTCTCCGGGACAGGGAATCAGCCCCAGCATTTT. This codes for CASSLSGTGNQPQHF.

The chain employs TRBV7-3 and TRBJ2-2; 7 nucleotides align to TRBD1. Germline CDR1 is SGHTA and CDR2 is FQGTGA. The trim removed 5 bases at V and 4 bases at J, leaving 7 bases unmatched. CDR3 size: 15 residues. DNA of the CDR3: TGTGCCAGCAGCACAAGACAGGGTGCCACCGGGGAGCTGTTTTTT. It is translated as CASSTRQGATGELFF.

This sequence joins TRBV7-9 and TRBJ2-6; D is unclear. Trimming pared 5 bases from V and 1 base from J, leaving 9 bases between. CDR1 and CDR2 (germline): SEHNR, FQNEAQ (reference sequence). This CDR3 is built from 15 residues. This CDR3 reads CASSRAGSGANVLTF. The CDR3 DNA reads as TGTGCCAGCAGCCGTGCCGGTTCTGGGGCCAACGTCCTGACTTTC. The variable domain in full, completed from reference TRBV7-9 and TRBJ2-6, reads DTGVSQNPRHKITKRGQNVTFRCDPISEHNRLYWYRQTLGQGPEFLTYFQNEAQLEKSRLLSDRFSAERPKGSFSTLEIQRTEQGDSAMYLCASSRAGSGANVLTFGAGSRLTVL.

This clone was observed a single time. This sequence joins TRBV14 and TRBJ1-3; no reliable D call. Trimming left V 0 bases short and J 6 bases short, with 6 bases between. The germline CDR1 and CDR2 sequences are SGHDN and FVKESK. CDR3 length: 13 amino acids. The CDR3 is CASSQDLLNTIYF. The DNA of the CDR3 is TGTGCCAGCAGCCAAGATCTGTTAAACACCATATATTTT.

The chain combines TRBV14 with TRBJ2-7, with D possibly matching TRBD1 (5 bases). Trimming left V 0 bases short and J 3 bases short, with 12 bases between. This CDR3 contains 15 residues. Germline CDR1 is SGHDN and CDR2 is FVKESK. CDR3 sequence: CASSQDHGHFYEQYF. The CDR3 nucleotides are TGTGCCAGCAGCCAAGATCACGGACATTTCTACGAGCAGTACTTC.

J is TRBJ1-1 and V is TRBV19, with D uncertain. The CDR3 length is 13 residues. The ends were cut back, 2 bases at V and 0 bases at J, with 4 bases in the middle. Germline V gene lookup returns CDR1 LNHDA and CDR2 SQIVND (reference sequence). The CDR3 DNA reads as TGTGCCAGTAGTATAATACTGAACACTGAAGCTTTCTTT. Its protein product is CASSIILNTEAFF. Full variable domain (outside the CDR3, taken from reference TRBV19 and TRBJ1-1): DGGITQSPKYLFRKEGQNVTLSCEQNLNHDAMYWYRQDPGQGLRLIYYSQIVNDFQKGDIAEGYSVSREKKESFPLTVTSAQKNPTAFYLCASSIILNTEAFFGQGTRLTVV.

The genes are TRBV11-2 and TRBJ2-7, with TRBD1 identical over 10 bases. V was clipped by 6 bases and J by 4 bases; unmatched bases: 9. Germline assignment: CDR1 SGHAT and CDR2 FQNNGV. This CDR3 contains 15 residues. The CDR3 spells CASRRPGTGDYEQYF. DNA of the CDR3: TGTGCCAGCAGACGTCCAGGGACAGGGGATTACGAGCAGTACTTC.

The CDR3 sequence is CASSPRRENTEAFF. The CDR3, as DNA: TGTGCCAGCAGCCCCCGACGGGAGAACACTGAAGCTTTCTTT. J is TRBJ1-1 and V is TRBV9, with unresolved D. This CDR3 spans 14 amino acids. In germline, CDR1 is SGDLS, CDR2 YYNGEE. The ends were cut back, 4 bases at V and 1 base at J, with 11 bases in the middle.

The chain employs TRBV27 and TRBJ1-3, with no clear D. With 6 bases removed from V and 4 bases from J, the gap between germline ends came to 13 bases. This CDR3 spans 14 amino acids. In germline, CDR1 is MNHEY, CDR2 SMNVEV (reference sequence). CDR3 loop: CASSPEGRGNTIYF. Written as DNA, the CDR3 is TGTGCCAGCAGCCCGGAGGGTAGGGGAAACACCATATATTTT.

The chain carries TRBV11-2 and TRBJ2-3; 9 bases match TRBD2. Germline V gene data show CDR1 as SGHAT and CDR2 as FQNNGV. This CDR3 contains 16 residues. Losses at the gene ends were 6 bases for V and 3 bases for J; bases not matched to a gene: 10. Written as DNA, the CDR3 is TGTGCCAGCAGTCGTAGACCGGGACTAGCAACAGATACGCAGTATTTT. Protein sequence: CASSRRPGLATDTQYF.

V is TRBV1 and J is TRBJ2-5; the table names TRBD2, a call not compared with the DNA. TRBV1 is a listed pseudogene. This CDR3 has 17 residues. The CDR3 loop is CTSSLSRASGVQETQYF. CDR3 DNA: TGCACCAGCAGTCTAAGCAGGGCTAGCGGGGTTCAAGAGACCCAGTACTTC.

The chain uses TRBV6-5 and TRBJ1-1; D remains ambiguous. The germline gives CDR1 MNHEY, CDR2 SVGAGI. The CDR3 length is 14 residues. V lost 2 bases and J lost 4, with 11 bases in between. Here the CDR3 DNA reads TGTGCCAGCAGTTACGGAAACCGAGGCACTGAAGCTTTCTTT. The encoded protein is CASSYGNRGTEAFF.

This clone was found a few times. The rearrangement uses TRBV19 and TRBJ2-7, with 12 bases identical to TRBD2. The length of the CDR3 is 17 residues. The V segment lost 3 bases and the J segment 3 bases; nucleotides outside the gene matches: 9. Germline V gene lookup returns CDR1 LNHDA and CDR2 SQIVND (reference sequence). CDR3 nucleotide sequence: TGTGCCAGTAGTATTAGTCTAGCGGGGGGGCCTTTCTACGAGCAGTACTTC. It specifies CASSISLAGGPFYEQYF.

The CDR3, as DNA: TGTGCCAGCAGTGAATCCGGGACCTACGAGCAGTACTTC. Translated, it gives CASSESGTYEQYF. V gene TRBV6-1 combines with J gene TRBJ2-7, with D maybe TRBD2 (5 bases). V lost 2 bases, J lost 2 bases, and 7 bases lay in between. There are 13 residues in the CDR3. Germline CDR1 MNHNS, CDR2 SASEGT.

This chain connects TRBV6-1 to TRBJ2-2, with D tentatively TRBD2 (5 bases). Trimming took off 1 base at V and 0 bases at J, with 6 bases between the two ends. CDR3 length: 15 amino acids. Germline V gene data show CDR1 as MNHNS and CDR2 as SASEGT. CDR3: CASSEDGANTGELFF. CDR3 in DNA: TGTGCCAGCAGTGAAGACGGGGCGAACACCGGGGAGCTGTTTTTT.